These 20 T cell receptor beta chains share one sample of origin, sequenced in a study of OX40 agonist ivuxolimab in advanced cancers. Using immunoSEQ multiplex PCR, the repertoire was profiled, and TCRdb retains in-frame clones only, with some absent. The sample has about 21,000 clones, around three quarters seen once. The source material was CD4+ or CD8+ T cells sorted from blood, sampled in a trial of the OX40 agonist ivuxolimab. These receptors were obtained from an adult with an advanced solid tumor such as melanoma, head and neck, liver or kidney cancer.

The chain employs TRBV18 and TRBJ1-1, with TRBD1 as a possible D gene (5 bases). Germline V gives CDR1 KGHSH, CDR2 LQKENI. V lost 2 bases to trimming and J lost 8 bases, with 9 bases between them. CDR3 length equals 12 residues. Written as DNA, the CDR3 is TGTGCCAGCTCACCATTCGGGGGAGAAGCTTTCTTT. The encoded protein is CASSPFGGEAFF.

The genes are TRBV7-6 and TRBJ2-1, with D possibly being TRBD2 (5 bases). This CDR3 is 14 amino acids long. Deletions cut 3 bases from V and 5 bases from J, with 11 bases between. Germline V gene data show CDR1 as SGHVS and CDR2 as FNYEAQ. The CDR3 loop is CASSFDYKNNEQFF. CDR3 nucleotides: TGTGCCAGCAGCTTCGACTATAAGAACAATGAGCAGTTCTTC.

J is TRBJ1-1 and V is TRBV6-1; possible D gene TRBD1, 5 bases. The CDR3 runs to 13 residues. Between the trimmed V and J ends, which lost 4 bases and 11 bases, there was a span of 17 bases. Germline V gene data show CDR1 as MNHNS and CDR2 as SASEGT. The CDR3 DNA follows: TGTGCCAGCAGTGCCCACGGGACCCTGGCGGCTTTCTTT. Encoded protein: CASSAHGTLAAFF.

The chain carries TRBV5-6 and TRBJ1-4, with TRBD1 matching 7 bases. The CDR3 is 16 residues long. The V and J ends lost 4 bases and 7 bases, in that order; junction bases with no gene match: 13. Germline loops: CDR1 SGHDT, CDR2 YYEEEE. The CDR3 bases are TGTGCCAGCAGCCGGACAGGCCAAACGACGAGTGAAAAACTGTTTTTT. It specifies CASSRTGQTTSEKLFF.

CDR3 DNA sequence: TGTGCCATCAGTGAGTCAAGCCTCCAATCCTTTACCACAGATACGCAGTATTTT. It encodes CAISESSLQSFTTDTQYF. This chain links TRBV10-3 with TRBJ2-3, with D unresolved. The CDR3 covers 18 residues. Deletions cut 0 bases from V and 2 bases from J, with 18 bases between. Germline V gene sequence: CDR1 ENHRY, CDR2 SYGVKD.

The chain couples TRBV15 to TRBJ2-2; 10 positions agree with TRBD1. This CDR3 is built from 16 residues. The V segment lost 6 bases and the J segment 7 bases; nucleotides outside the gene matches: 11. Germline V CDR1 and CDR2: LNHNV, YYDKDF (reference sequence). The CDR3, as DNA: TGTGCCACCAGTTCCCGGGACAGGGGTGTTAACGGGGAGCTGTTTTTT. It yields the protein CATSSRDRGVNGELFF.

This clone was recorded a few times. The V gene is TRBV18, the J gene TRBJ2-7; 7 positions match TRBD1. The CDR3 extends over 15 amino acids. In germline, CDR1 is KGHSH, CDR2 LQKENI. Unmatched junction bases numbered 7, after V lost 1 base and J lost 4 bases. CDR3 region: CASSPQGAPQYEQYF. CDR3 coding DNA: TGTGCCAGCTCACCACAGGGGGCCCCCCAGTACGAGCAGTACTTC.

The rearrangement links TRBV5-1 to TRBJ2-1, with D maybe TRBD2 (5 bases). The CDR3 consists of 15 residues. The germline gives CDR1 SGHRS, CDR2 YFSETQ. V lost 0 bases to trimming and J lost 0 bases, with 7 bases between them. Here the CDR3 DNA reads TGCGCCAGCAGCTTGGAGAGGGCCTCCTACAATGAGCAGTTCTTC. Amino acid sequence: CASSLERASYNEQFF. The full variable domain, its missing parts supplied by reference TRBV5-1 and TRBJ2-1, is KAGVTQTPRYLIKTRGQQVTLSCSPISGHRSVSWYQQTPGQGLQFLFEYFSETQRNKGNFPGRFSGRQFSNSRSEMNVSTLELGDSALYLCASSLERASYNEQFFGPGTRLTVL.

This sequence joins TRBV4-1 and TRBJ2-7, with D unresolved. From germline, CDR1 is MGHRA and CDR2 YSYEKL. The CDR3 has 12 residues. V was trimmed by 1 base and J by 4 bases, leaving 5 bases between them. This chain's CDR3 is CASSQVRYEQYF. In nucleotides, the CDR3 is TGCGCCAGCAGCCAAGTTAGGTACGAGCAGTACTTC.

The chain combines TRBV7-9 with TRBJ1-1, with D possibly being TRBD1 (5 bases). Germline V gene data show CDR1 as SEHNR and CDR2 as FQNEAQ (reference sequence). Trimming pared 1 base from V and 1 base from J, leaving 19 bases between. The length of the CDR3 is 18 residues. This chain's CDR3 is CASSLDAAGVGTNTEAFF. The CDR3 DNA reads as TGTGCCAGCAGCTTAGATGCGGCGGGGGTTGGGACGAACACTGAAGCTTTCTTT.

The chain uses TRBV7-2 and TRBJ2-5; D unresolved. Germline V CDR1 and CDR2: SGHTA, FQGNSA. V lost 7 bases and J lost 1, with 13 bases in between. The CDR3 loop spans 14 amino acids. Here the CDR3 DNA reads TGTGCCAGCACCACTTACCAGACCCAAGAGACCCAGTACTTC. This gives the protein CASTTYQTQETQYF.

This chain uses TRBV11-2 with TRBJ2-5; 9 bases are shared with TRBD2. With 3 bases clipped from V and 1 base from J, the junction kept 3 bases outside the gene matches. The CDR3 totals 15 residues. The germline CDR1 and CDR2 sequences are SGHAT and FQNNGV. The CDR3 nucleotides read TGTGCCAGCAGCTTGATAGCGGGGGTCCAAGAGACCCAGTACTTC. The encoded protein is CASSLIAGVQETQYF.

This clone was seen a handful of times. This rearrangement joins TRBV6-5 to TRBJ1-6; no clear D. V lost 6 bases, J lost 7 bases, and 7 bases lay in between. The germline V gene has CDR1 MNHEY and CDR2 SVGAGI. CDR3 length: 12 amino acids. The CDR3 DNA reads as TGTGCCAGCAGGCCAGCGAATTCACCCCTCCACTTT. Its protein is CASRPANSPLHF.

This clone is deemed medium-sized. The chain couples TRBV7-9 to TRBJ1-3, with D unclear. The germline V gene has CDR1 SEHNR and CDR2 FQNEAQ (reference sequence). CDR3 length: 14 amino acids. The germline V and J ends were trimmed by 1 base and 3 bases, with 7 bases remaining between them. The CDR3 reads CASSLGINGNTIYF. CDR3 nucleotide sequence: TGTGCCAGCAGCTTAGGAATAAATGGAAACACCATATATTTT.

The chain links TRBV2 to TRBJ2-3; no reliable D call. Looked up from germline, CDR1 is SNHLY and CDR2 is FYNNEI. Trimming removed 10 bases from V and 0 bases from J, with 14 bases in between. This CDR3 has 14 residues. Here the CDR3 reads CAKKGGVSTDTQYF. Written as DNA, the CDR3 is TGTGCCAAAAAAGGTGGGGTTAGCACAGATACGCAGTATTTT.

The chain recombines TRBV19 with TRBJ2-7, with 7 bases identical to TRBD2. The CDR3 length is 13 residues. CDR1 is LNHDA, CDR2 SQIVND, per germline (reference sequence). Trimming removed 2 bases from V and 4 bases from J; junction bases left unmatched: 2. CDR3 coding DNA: TGTGCCAGTAGTATAACGGGGGGATACGAGCAGTACTTC. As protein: CASSITGGYEQYF. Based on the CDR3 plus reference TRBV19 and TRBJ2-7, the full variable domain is DGGITQSPKYLFRKEGQNVTLSCEQNLNHDAMYWYRQDPGQGLRLIYYSQIVNDFQKGDIAEGYSVSREKKESFPLTVTSAQKNPTAFYLCASSITGGYEQYFGPGTRLTVT.

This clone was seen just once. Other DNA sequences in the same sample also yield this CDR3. CDR3 sequence (DNA): TGTGCCAGCAGCTCTTTAACAGGGGAGACCCAGTACTTC. Residues: CASSSLTGETQYF. This chain links TRBV5-6 with TRBJ2-5; weak D call: TRBD1 (6 bases). Trimming took off 3 bases at V and 5 bases at J, with 11 bases between the two ends. This CDR3 has 13 amino acids. Germline values: CDR1 SGHDT, CDR2 YYEEEE.

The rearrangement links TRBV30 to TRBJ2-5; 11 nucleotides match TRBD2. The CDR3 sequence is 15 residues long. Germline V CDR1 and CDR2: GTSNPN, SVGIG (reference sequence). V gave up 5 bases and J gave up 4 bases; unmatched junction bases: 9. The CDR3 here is CAWAIVAGGRETQYF. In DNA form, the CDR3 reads TGTGCCTGGGCTATTGTAGCGGGGGGGCGAGAGACCCAGTACTTC.

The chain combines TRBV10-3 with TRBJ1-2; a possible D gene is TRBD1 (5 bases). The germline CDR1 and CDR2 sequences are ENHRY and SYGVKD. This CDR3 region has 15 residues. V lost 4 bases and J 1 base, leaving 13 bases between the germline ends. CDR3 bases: TGTGCCATCAGTGTGGTCAGGGCCATTAACTATGGCTACACCTTC. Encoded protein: CAISVVRAINYGYTF.

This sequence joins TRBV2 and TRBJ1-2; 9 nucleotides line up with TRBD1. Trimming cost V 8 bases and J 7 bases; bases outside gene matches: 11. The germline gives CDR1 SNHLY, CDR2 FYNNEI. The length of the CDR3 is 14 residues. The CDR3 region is CASHPQGQGAGYTF. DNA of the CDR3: TGTGCCAGCCATCCACAGGGACAGGGTGCTGGCTACACCTTC.